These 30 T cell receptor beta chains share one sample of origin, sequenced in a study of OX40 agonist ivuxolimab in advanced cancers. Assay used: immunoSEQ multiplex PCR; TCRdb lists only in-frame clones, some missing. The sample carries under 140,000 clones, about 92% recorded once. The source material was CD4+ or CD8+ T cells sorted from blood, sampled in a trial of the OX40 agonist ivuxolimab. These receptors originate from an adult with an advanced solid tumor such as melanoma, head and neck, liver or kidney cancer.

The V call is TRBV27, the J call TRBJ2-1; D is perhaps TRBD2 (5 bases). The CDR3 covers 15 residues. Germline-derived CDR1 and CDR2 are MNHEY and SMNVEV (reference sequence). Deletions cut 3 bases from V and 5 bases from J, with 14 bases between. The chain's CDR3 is CASSFGVPPNNEQFF. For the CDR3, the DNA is TGTGCCAGCAGTTTCGGGGTTCCTCCCAACAATGAGCAGTTCTTC.

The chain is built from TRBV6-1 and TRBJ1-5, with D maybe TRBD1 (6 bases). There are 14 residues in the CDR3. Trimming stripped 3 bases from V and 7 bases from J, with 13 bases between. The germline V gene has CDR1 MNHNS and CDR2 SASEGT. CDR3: CASSDIRRGQPQHF. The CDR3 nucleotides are TGTGCCAGCAGTGATATAAGGAGGGGGCAGCCCCAGCATTTT.

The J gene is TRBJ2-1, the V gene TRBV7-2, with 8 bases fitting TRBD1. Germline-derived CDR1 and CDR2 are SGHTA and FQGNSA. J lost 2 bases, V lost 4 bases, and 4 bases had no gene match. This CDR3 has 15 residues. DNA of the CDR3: TGTGCCAGCAGCTCCGGACAGGGACCCTACAATGAGCAGTTCTTC. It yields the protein CASSSGQGPYNEQFF.

This CDR3 reads CASRTGTGQETQYF. The CDR3 DNA is TGTGCCAGCAGAACCGGGACAGGGCAAGAGACCCAGTACTTC. The rearrangement joins TRBV2 to TRBJ2-5; the match to TRBD1 covers 9 bases. With 6 bases clipped from V and 2 bases from J, the junction kept 4 bases outside the gene matches. From germline, CDR1 is SNHLY and CDR2 FYNNEI. CDR3 size: 14 residues.

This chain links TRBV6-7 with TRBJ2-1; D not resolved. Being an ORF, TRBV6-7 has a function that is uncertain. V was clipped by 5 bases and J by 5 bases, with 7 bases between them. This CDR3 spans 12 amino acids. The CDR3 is CASSPPDNEQFF. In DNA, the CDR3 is TGTGCCAGCAGTCCCCCAGACAATGAGCAGTTCTTC.

CDR3: CASSLITDTQYF. The CDR3 bases are TGTGCCAGCAGCTTAATTACAGATACGCAGTATTTT. This chain connects TRBV11-1 to TRBJ2-3, with D uncertain. This CDR3 is built from 12 residues. CDR1 SGHAT and CDR2 FQDESV come from the germline V gene (reference sequence). The V end was cut by 2 bases, the J end by 3 bases, with 3 bases between.

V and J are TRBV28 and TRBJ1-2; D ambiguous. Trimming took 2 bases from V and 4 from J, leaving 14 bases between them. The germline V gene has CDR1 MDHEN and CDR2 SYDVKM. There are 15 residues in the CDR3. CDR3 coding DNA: TGTGCCAGCAGTTTAATCGGCAAGAACGTCTATGGCTACACCTTC. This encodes CASSLIGKNVYGYTF.

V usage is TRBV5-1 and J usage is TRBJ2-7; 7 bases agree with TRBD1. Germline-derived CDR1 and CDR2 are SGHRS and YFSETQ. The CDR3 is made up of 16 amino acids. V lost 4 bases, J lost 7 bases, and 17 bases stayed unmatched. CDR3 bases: TGCGCCAGCAGCACAAGGACAGGCACAGAAGGTTCGGAGCAGTACTTC. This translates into CASSTRTGTEGSEQYF.

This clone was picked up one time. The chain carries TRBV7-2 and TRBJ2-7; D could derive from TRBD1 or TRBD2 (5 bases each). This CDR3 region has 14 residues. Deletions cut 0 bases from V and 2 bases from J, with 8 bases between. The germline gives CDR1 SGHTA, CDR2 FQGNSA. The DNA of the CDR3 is TGTGCCAGCAGCTTAGCGAGGGGAACCTACGAGCAGTACTTC. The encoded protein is CASSLARGTYEQYF.

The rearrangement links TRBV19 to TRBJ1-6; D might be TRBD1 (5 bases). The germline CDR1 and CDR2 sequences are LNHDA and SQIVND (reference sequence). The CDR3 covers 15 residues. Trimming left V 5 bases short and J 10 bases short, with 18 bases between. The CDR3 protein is CASSVQAGKNSPLHF. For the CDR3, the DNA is TGTGCCAGTAGTGTACAGGCAGGGAAGAACTCACCCCTCCACTTT.

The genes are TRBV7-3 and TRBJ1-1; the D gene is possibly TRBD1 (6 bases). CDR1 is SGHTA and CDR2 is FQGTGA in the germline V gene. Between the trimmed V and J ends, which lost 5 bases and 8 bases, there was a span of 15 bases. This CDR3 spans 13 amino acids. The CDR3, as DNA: TGTGCCAGCAGCCCCCACCGACAGGCCGAAGCTTTCTTT. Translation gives CASSPHRQAEAFF.

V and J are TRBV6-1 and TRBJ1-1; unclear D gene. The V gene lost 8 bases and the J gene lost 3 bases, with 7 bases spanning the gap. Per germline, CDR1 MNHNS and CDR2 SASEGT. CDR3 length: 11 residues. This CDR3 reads CASRRDTEAFF. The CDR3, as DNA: TGTGCCAGCCGTAGGGACACTGAAGCTTTCTTT.

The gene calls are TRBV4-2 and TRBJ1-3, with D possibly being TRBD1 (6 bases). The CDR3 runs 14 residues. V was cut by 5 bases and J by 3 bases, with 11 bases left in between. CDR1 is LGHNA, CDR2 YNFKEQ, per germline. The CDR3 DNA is TGTGCCAGCAGCGAGGGGGGGAATGGAAACACCATATATTTT. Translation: CASSEGGNGNTIYF.

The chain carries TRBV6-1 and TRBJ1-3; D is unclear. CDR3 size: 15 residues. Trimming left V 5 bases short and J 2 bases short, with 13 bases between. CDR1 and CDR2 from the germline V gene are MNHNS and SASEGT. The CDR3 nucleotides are TGTGCCAGCAGTCTCATAGCAGAAGCTGGAAACACCATATATTTT. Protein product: CASSLIAEAGNTIYF.

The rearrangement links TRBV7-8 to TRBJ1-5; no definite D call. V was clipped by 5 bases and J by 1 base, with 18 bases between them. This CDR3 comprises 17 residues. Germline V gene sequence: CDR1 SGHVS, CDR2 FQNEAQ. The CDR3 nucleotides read TGTGCCAGCAGCCCCAGTTACGAGGGCGCAAGCAATCAGCCCCAGCATTTT. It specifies CASSPSYEGASNQPQHF. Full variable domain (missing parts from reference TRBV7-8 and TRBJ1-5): GAGVSQSPRYKVAKRGQDVALRCDPISGHVSLFWYQQALGQGPEFLTYFQNEAQLDKSGLPSDRFFAERPEGSVSTLKIQRTQQEDSAVYLCASSPSYEGASNQPQHFGDGTRLSIL.

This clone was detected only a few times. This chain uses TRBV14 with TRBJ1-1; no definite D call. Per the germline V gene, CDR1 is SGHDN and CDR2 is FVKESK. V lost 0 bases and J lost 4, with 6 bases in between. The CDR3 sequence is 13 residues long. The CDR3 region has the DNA TGTGCCAGCAGCCAAGATTTCATCACTGAAGCTTTCTTT. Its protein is CASSQDFITEAFF.

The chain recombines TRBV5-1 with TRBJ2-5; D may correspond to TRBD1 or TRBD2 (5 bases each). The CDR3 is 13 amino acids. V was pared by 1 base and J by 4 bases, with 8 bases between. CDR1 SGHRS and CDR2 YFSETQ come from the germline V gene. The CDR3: CASSLRDRETQYF. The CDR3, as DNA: TGCGCCAGCAGCTTGAGGGACCGAGAGACCCAGTACTTC. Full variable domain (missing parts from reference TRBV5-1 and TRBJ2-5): KAGVTQTPRYLIKTRGQQVTLSCSPISGHRSVSWYQQTPGQGLQFLFEYFSETQRNKGNFPGRFSGRQFSNSRSEMNVSTLELGDSALYLCASSLRDRETQYFGPGTRLLVL.

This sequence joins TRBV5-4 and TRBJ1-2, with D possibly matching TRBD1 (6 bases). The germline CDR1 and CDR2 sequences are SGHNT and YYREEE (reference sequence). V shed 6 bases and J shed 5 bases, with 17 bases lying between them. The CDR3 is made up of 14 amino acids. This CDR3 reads CASTQPGTQYGYTF. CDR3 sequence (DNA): TGTGCCAGCACCCAACCCGGGACACAATATGGCTACACCTTC.

CDR3 sequence: CAWRSTGGNQPQHF. The CDR3 nucleotides are TGTGCCTGGAGGTCAACAGGGGGCAATCAGCCCCAGCATTTT. V is TRBV30 and J is TRBJ1-5; 7 positions agree with TRBD1. Trimming cost V 3 bases and J 2 bases; bases outside gene matches: 4. CDR1 is GTSNPN, CDR2 SVGIG, per germline (reference sequence). The CDR3 length is 14 residues.

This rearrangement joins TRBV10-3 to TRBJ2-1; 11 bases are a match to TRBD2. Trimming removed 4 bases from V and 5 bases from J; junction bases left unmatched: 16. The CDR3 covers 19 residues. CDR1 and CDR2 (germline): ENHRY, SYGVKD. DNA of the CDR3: TGTGCCATCAGTGGTACTAGCGGGAGTTCGGTAGGAGACAACAATGAGCAGTTCTTC. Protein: CAISGTSGSSVGDNNEQFF.

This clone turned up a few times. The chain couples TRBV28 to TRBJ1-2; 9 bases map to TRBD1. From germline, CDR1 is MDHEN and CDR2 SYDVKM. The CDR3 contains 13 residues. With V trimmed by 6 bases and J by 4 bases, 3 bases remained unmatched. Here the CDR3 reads CASRQGARYGYTF. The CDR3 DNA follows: TGTGCCAGCAGACAGGGGGCCCGCTATGGCTACACCTTC.

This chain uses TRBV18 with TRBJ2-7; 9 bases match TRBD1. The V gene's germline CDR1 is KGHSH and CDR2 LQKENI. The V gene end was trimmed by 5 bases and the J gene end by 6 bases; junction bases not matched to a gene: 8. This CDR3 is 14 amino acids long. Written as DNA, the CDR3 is TGTGCCAGCTCAGTAACCGGGACAGGGATCGAGCAGTACTTC. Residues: CASSVTGTGIEQYF. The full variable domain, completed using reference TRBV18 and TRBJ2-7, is NAGVMQNPRHLVRRRGQEARLRCSPMKGHSHVYWYRQLPEEGLKFMVYLQKENIIDESGMPKERFSAEFPKEGPSILRIQQVVRGDSAAYFCASSVTGTGIEQYFGPGTRLTVT.

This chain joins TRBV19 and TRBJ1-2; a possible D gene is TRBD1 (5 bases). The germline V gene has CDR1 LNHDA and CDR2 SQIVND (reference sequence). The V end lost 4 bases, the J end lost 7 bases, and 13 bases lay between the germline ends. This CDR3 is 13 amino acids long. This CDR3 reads CASSNGQGVGYTF. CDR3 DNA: TGTGCCAGTAGTAACGGTCAAGGGGTTGGCTACACCTTC.

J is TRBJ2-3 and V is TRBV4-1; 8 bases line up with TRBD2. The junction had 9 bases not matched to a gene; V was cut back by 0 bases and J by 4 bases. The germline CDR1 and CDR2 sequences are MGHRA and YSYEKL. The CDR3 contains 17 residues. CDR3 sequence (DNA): TGCGCCAGCAGCCAAGATCTTGGTCGGGGGGGGGCAGATACGCAGTATTTT. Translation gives CASSQDLGRGGADTQYF.

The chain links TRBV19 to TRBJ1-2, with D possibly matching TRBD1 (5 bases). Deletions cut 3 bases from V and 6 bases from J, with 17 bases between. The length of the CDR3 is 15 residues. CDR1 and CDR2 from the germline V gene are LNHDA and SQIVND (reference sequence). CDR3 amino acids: CASSIRQRRGHGYTF. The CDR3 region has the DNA TGTGCCAGTAGTATCAGACAGCGAAGAGGGCATGGCTACACCTTC.

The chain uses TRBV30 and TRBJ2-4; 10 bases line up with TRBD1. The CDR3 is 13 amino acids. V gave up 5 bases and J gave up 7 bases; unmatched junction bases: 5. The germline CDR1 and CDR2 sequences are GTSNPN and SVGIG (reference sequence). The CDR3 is CAWHRDRGNIQYF. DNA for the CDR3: TGTGCCTGGCACCGGGACAGGGGTAACATTCAGTACTTC.

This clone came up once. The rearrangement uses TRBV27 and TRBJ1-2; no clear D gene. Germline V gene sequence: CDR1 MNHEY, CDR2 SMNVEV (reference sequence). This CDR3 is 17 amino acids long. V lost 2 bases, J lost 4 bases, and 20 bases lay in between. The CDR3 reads CASSLNVLLAWSYGYTF. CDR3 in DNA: TGTGCCAGCAGTTTAAACGTGCTGCTGGCTTGGAGCTATGGCTACACCTTC.

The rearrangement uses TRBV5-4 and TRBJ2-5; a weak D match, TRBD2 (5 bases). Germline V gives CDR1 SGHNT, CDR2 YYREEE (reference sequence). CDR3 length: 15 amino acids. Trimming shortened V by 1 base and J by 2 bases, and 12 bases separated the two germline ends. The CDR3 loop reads CASSLFGEMQETQYF. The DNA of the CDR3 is TGTGCCAGCAGCTTGTTCGGGGAAATGCAAGAGACCCAGTACTTC.

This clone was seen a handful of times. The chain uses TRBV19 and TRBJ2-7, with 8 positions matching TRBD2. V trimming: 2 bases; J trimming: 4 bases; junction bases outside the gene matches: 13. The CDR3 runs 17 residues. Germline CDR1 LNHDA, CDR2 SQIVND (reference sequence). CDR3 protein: CASSIPPVAGGRYEQYF. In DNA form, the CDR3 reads TGTGCCAGTAGTATACCCCCCGTGGCGGGAGGCCGGTACGAGCAGTACTTC.

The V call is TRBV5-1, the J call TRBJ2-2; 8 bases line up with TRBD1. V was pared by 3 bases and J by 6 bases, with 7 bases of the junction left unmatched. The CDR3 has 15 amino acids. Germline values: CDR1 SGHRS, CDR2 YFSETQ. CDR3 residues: CASSSGQGYAGELFF. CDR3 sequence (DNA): TGCGCCAGCAGCTCCGGACAGGGATACGCCGGGGAGCTGTTTTTT.